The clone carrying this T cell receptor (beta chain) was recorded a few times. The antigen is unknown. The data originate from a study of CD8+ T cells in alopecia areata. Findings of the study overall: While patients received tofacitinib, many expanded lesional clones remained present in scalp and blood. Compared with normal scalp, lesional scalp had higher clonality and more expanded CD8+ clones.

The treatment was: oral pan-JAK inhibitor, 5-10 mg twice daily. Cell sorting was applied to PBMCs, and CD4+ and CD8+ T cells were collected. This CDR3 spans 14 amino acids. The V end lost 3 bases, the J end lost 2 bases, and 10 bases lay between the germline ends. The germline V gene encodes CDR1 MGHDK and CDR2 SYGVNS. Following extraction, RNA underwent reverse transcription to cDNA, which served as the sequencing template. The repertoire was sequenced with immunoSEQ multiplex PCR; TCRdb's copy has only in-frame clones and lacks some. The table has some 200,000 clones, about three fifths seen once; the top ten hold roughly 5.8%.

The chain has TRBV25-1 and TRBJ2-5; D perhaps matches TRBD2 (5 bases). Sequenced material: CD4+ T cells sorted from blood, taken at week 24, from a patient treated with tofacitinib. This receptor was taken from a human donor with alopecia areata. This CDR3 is CASSDAEAQETQYF. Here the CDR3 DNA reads TGTGCCAGCAGTGACGCGGAGGCACAAGAGACCCAGTACTTC.